These T cell receptor beta chains were read from a single sample in a study of T-cell reconstitution after alpha-beta-depleted transplantation in children. TCRdb reprocessed the PCR reads with MiXCR, giving one entry per CDR3 protein. Here the sample spans more than 150,000 distinct CDR3 sequences, approximately 7% being singletons. Material: PBMCs from the stem cell graft donor, obtained from the stem cell graft. The receptors come from a human donor who donated a stem cell graft to a child with Wiskott-Aldrich syndrome. The CDR3 runs from the conserved cysteine through the conserved F or W. The order of the fields is V gene, CDR3 length, D gene, clone size, J gene, CDR3 DNA, CDR3 protein. A D gene is named only where the DNA matches it firmly. Only some rows state a clone size, as once, few, many or a class for expanded clones.

v_call: TRBV7-6
cdr3_length: 16
d_call: TRBD2
clone_size: few
j_call: TRBJ2-3
cdr3_nt: TGTGCCAGCACAAAACCGACTAGCGTAAGAACAGATACGCAGTATTTT
cdr3_aa: CASTKPTSVRTDTQYF

v_call: TRBV7-2
cdr3_length: 12
d_call: TRBD2
clone_size: NA
j_call: TRBJ2-1
cdr3_nt: TGTGCCAGCAGCCAGCGGGGGAGTGAGCAGTTCTTC
cdr3_aa: CASSQRGSEQFF

v_call: TRBV11-1
cdr3_length: 14
d_call: NA
clone_size: NA
j_call: TRBJ2-3
cdr3_nt: TGTGCCAGCAGCTTAGCGGTGGCCACAGCACCGCAGTATTTT
cdr3_aa: CASSLAVATAPQYF

v_call: TRBV10-3
cdr3_length: 14
d_call: NA
clone_size: NA
j_call: TRBJ2-7
cdr3_nt: TGTGCCATCAGTGATGGCTTACTTATCGACGAGCAGTACTTC
cdr3_aa: CAISDGLLIDEQYF

v_call: TRBV19
cdr3_length: 16
d_call: NA
clone_size: NA
j_call: TRBJ2-2
cdr3_nt: TGTGCCAGTAGTATAGAGGACGGGATATTCGCCGGGGAGCTGTTTTTT
cdr3_aa: CASSIEDGIFAGELFF

v_call: TRBV30
cdr3_length: 11
d_call: NA
clone_size: few
j_call: TRBJ1-2
cdr3_nt: TGTGCCTGGAGTGTACTTGAGCTCTACACCTTC
cdr3_aa: CAWSVLELYTF

v_call: TRBV30
cdr3_length: 13
d_call: NA
clone_size: NA
j_call: TRBJ1-1
cdr3_nt: TGTGCCTGGAGTTTGGCGGGGAACACTGAAGCTTTCTTT
cdr3_aa: CAWSLAGNTEAFF

v_call: TRBV5-1
cdr3_length: 17
d_call: TRBD1
clone_size: NA
j_call: TRBJ1-3
cdr3_nt: TGCGCCAGCAGCCAAGAACTGACAGGGGCCTACGGAAACACCATATATTTT
cdr3_aa: CASSQELTGAYGNTIYF

v_call: TRBV10-3
cdr3_length: 15
d_call: NA
clone_size: many
j_call: TRBJ1-1
cdr3_nt: TGTGCCATCAGTGATAACAGGGCAAGGAACACTGAAGCTTTCTTT
cdr3_aa: CAISDNRARNTEAFF

v_call: TRBV10-3
cdr3_length: 12
d_call: NA
clone_size: many
j_call: TRBJ2-1
cdr3_nt: TGTGCCATCAGTGAGGATGACATCCAGCAGTTCTTC
cdr3_aa: CAISEDDIQQFF

v_call: TRBV6-5
cdr3_length: 17
d_call: TRBD1
clone_size: many
j_call: TRBJ1-2
cdr3_nt: TGTGCCAGCAGTTACTCAGGGACAGGACCCCCTAACTATGGCTACACCTTC
cdr3_aa: CASSYSGTGPPNYGYTF

v_call: TRBV20-1
cdr3_length: 18
d_call: TRBD2
clone_size: many
j_call: TRBJ2-1
cdr3_nt: TGCAGTGCTGGTGACCCACGGGGGGGCTCGAGCTCCTACAATGAGCAGTTCTTC
cdr3_aa: CSAGDPRGGSSSYNEQFF

v_call: TRBV30
cdr3_length: 15
d_call: NA
clone_size: NA
j_call: TRBJ2-7
cdr3_nt: TGTGCCTGGATGAGACGATCCCCGGGTGGTACCGAGCAGTACTTC
cdr3_aa: CAWMRRSPGGTEQYF

v_call: TRBV10-3
cdr3_length: 14
d_call: NA
clone_size: many
j_call: TRBJ1-4
cdr3_nt: TGTGCCATCAGTGGAGGACAGAACCATGAAAAACTGTTTTTT
cdr3_aa: CAISGGQNHEKLFF

v_call: TRBV30
cdr3_length: 13
d_call: NA
clone_size: NA
j_call: TRBJ2-3
cdr3_nt: TGTGCCTGGGAGAGAGACCTCACAGATACGCAGTATTTT
cdr3_aa: CAWERDLTDTQYF

v_call: TRBV28
cdr3_length: 14
d_call: NA
clone_size: many
j_call: TRBJ1-3
cdr3_nt: TGTGCCAGCAGTCCAGGGAGCTCTGGAAACACCATATATTTT
cdr3_aa: CASSPGSSGNTIYF